Listed here are 6 T cell receptor beta chains from one sample, sequenced in a study of T cell repertoires in aging, cancer and after chemotherapy. Rearranged V-D-J TRB sequences were amplified with a mixed TRB-A/B primer pool. Each CDR3 protein is one row after TCRdb ran MiXCR on the multiplex PCR reads. The sample has about 1,000 distinct CDR3 sequences; 29% are singletons. The template was genomic DNA from peripheral blood, not RNA. Sequenced input: blood. The receptor source for this set is a human donor with a solid tumor.

By sample fraction, this clonotype is medium-sized. The gene calls are TRBV27 and TRBJ2-7; the match to TRBD1 covers 10 bases. Germline V gene lookup returns CDR1 MNHEY and CDR2 SMNVEV (reference sequence). CDR3 length: 14 amino acids. V shed 5 bases, J shed 3 bases, and the junction held 4 bases outside the gene matches. The CDR3 DNA is TGTGCCAGCAGTCCCCGGGACAGGGGCTACGAGCAGTACTTC. Translated, it gives CASSPRDRGYEQYF.

This clonotype was seen only a few times. CDR3 sequence (DNA): TGTGCCAGCAGTTTTTCACACAACCCCACAGATACGCAGTATTTT. Its protein product is CASSFSHNPTDTQYF. V and J are TRBV27 and TRBJ2-3; no definite D call. Germline V lookup: CDR1 MNHEY, CDR2 SMNVEV (reference sequence). The CDR3 runs to 15 residues. V was clipped by 3 bases and J by 2 bases, with 12 bases between them.

By its share, this clonotype is medium-sized. V usage is TRBV19 and J usage is TRBJ1-5; no definite D call. The CDR3 totals 16 residues. The germline CDR1 and CDR2 sequences are LNHDA and SQIVND (reference sequence). V was cut by 3 bases and J by 2 bases, with 14 bases left in between. This CDR3 is CASSIGRLRGNQPQHF. DNA for the CDR3: TGTGCCAGTAGTATTGGGAGGCTGAGGGGCAATCAGCCCCAGCATTTT.

This chain links TRBV2 with TRBJ2-1; unclear D gene. Between the trimmed V and J ends, which lost 1 base and 8 bases, there was a span of 3 bases. Germline assignment: CDR1 SNHLY and CDR2 FYNNEI. The CDR3 has 11 residues. CDR3 DNA sequence: TGTGCCAGCAGTGAAGGCGATGAGCAGTTCTTC. Its translation: CASSEGDEQFF.

The chain carries TRBV19 and TRBJ1-2; D is uncertain. This CDR3 is built from 14 residues. Trimming left V 3 bases short and J 7 bases short, with 15 bases between. The germline V gene has CDR1 LNHDA and CDR2 SQIVND (reference sequence). In nucleotides, the CDR3 is TGTGCCAGTAGTATGAGCAGGCGGTATGGTGGCTACACCTTC. Amino acids: CASSMSRRYGGYTF.

The V and J genes are TRBV19 and TRBJ2-3, with 8 positions matching TRBD2. Germline trimming cut 5 bases from V and 2 bases from J; bases unmatched to any gene: 12. Germline V CDR1 and CDR2: LNHDA, SQIVND (reference sequence). This CDR3 is 17 amino acids long. This chain's CDR3 is CASSPRGGGLLTDTQYF. DNA for the CDR3: TGTGCCAGTAGTCCCCGGGGGGGGGGCCTTCTCACAGATACGCAGTATTTT.